A selection of T cell receptor beta chains follows, all from one sample in a study. TCRdb used MiXCR to reprocess the multiplex PCR reads, holding one entry per CDR3 protein. The listing contains 92 distinct CDR3 sequences. The source material was tumor-infiltrating Tregs sorted from the breast tumor. Every receptor here comes from a female donor with breast cancer. CDR3s include the opening cysteine and the closing phenylalanine or tryptophan. The D gene is left open where the match is weak. Clone size is shown for a subset of rows, as once, few, many or a class of expanded clone.

cdr3_nt: TGTGCCAGCAGTTTAGTAGGTTATGGCTACACCTTC
cdr3_aa: CASSLVGYGYTF
d_call: NA
v_call: TRBV12-3/TRBV12-4
cdr3_length: 12
j_call: TRBJ1-2
clone_size: hyperexpanded

cdr3_nt: TGTGCCAGCGTGAGAGGGCATAACTATGGCTACACCTTC
cdr3_aa: CASVRGHNYGYTF
d_call: NA
v_call: TRBV12-3/TRBV12-4
cdr3_length: 13
j_call: TRBJ1-2
clone_size: large

cdr3_nt: TGTGCCAGCAGTTCCGCCTATGGCTACACCTTC
cdr3_aa: CASSSAYGYTF
d_call: NA
v_call: TRBV12-3/TRBV12-4
cdr3_length: 11
j_call: TRBJ1-2
clone_size: large

cdr3_nt: TGTGCCAGCAGAACGGGACAGGGGATGTCCGGCTACACCTTC
cdr3_aa: CASRTGQGMSGYTF
d_call: TRBD1
v_call: TRBV12-3/TRBV12-4
cdr3_length: 14
j_call: TRBJ1-2
clone_size: hyperexpanded

cdr3_nt: TGTGCCAGCAGTTTCGGGAGCGGCTACACCTTC
cdr3_aa: CASSFGSGYTF
d_call: NA
v_call: TRBV12-3/TRBV12-4
cdr3_length: 11
j_call: TRBJ1-2
clone_size: hyperexpanded

cdr3_nt: TGTGCCAGCAGAACGGGACAGGGAGCCTATGGCTACACCTTC
cdr3_aa: CASRTGQGAYGYTF
d_call: TRBD1
v_call: TRBV12-3/TRBV12-4
cdr3_length: 14
j_call: TRBJ1-2
clone_size: NA

cdr3_nt: TGTGCCAGCCTTACTCGCCCATATGGCTACACCTTC
cdr3_aa: CASLTRPYGYTF
d_call: NA
v_call: TRBV12-3/TRBV12-4
cdr3_length: 12
j_call: TRBJ1-2
clone_size: large

cdr3_nt: TGTGCCAGCAGTACCGGCTCCCTGGCCCGTGGCTACACCTTC
cdr3_aa: CASSTGSLARGYTF
d_call: NA
v_call: TRBV12-3/TRBV12-4
cdr3_length: 14
j_call: TRBJ1-2
clone_size: hyperexpanded

cdr3_nt: TGTGCCAGCAGTGACAGGCTTTATGGCTACACCTTC
cdr3_aa: CASSDRLYGYTF
d_call: NA
v_call: TRBV12-3/TRBV12-4
cdr3_length: 12
j_call: TRBJ1-2
clone_size: hyperexpanded

cdr3_nt: TGTGCCAGCAGTCGAAGGGGCTTGGGAGGCTACACCTTC
cdr3_aa: CASSRRGLGGYTF
d_call: NA
v_call: TRBV12-3/TRBV12-4
cdr3_length: 13
j_call: TRBJ1-2
clone_size: hyperexpanded

cdr3_nt: TGTGCCAGCAGCTGGCAGGGCAACGGTGGCTACACCTTC
cdr3_aa: CASSWQGNGGYTF
d_call: NA
v_call: TRBV12-3/TRBV12-4
cdr3_length: 13
j_call: TRBJ1-2
clone_size: large

cdr3_nt: TGTGCCAGCAGTTTTGGACAGGGGTCATATGGCTACACCTTC
cdr3_aa: CASSFGQGSYGYTF
d_call: TRBD1
v_call: TRBV12-3/TRBV12-4
cdr3_length: 14
j_call: TRBJ1-2
clone_size: hyperexpanded

cdr3_nt: TGTGCCAGCAGTTCGACATCTAACTATGGCTACACCTTC
cdr3_aa: CASSSTSNYGYTF
d_call: NA
v_call: TRBV12-3/TRBV12-4
cdr3_length: 13
j_call: TRBJ1-2
clone_size: hyperexpanded

cdr3_nt: TGTGCCAGCAGCCCCGTGAGGAACTATGGCTACACCTTC
cdr3_aa: CASSPVRNYGYTF
d_call: NA
v_call: TRBV12-3/TRBV12-4
cdr3_length: 13
j_call: TRBJ1-2
clone_size: hyperexpanded

cdr3_nt: TGTGCCAGCAGCGCTGCTAACTATGGCTACACCTTC
cdr3_aa: CASSAANYGYTF
d_call: NA
v_call: TRBV12-3/TRBV12-4
cdr3_length: 12
j_call: TRBJ1-2
clone_size: hyperexpanded

cdr3_nt: TGTGCCAGCGCCTACGACAGGGGACAAGGCTACACCTTC
cdr3_aa: CASAYDRGQGYTF
d_call: TRBD1
v_call: TRBV12-3/TRBV12-4
cdr3_length: 13
j_call: TRBJ1-2
clone_size: hyperexpanded

cdr3_nt: TGTGCCAGTTCTAAGAGGGCGGACTCCTATGGCTACACCTTC
cdr3_aa: CASSKRADSYGYTF
d_call: NA
v_call: TRBV12-3/TRBV12-4
cdr3_length: 14
j_call: TRBJ1-2
clone_size: large

cdr3_nt: TGTGCCAGCAGTTTAAGGGCAGGGTCTAACTATGGCTACACCTTC
cdr3_aa: CASSLRAGSNYGYTF
d_call: NA
v_call: TRBV12-3/TRBV12-4
cdr3_length: 15
j_call: TRBJ1-2
clone_size: hyperexpanded

cdr3_nt: TGTGCCAGCAGTTTAGTAGGGGAAGCCCTAGGCTACACCTTC
cdr3_aa: CASSLVGEALGYTF
d_call: NA
v_call: TRBV12-3/TRBV12-4
cdr3_length: 14
j_call: TRBJ1-2
clone_size: hyperexpanded

cdr3_nt: TGTGCCAGCAGTGTACAATCCGGGACAGGGAATGGCTACACCTTC
cdr3_aa: CASSVQSGTGNGYTF
d_call: TRBD1
v_call: TRBV12-3/TRBV12-4
cdr3_length: 15
j_call: TRBJ1-2
clone_size: large

cdr3_nt: TGTGCCAGCAGTTTCAAAAGGTCCAGGGGTGGCTACACCTTC
cdr3_aa: CASSFKRSRGGYTF
d_call: NA
v_call: TRBV12-3/TRBV12-4
cdr3_length: 14
j_call: TRBJ1-2
clone_size: large

cdr3_nt: TGTGCCAGCAGTCCCCGGACAGGTGATAACTATGGCTACACCTTC
cdr3_aa: CASSPRTGDNYGYTF
d_call: TRBD1
v_call: TRBV12-3/TRBV12-4
cdr3_length: 15
j_call: TRBJ1-2
clone_size: hyperexpanded